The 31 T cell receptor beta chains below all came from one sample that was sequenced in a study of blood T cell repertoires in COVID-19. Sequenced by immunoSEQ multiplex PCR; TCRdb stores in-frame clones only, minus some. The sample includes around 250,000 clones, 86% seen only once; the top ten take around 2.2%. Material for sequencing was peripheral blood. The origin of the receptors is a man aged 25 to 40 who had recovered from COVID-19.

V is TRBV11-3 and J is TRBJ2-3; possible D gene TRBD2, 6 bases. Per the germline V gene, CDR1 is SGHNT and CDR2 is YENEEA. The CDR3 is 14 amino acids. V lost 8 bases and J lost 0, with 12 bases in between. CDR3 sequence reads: CASRRGTSTDTQYF. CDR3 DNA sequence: TGTGCCAGCCGACGGGGGACCAGCACAGATACGCAGTATTTT.

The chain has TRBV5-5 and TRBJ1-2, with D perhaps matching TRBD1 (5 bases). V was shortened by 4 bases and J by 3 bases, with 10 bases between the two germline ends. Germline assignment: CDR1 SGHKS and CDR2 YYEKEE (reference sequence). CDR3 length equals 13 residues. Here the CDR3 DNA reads TGTGCCAGCAGCCCGGACACGGACTATGGCTACACCTTC. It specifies CASSPDTDYGYTF.

The CDR3 sequence: CASSQFRQDYEQYF. Here the CDR3 DNA reads TGCGCCAGCAGCCAATTTAGACAAGACTACGAGCAGTACTTC. V usage is TRBV4-1 and J usage is TRBJ2-7; D remains ambiguous. Germline CDR1 MGHRA, CDR2 YSYEKL. The CDR3 extends over 14 amino acids. Trimming left V 2 bases short and J 3 bases short, with 11 bases between.

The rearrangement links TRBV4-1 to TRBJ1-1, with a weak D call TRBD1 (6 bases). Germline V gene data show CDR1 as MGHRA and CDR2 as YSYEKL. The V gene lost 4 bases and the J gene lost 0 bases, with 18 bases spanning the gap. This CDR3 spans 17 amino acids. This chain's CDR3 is CASSRQGFVLMNTEAFF. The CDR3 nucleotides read TGCGCCAGCAGCCGTCAGGGGTTTGTTTTGATGAACACTGAAGCTTTCTTT.

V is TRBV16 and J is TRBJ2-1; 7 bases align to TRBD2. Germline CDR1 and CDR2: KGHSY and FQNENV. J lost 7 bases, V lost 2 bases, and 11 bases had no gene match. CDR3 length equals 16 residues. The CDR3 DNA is TGTGCCAGCAGCCAAATCAGCCGGGGAGGGGCAAATGAGCAGTTCTTC. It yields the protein CASSQISRGGANEQFF. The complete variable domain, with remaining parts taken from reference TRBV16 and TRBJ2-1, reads GEEVAQTPKHLVRGEGQKAKLYCAPIKGHSYVFWYQQVLKNEFKFLISFQNENVFDETGMPKERFSAKCLPNSPCSLEIQATKLEDSAVYFCASSQISRGGANEQFFGPGTRLTVL.

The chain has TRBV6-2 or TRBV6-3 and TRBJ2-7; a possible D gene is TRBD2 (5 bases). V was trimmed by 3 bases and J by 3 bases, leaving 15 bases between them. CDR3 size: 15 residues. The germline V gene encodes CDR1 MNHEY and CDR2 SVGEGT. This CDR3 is CASSYAPASFYEQYF. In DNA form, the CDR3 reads TGTGCCAGCAGTTATGCCCCCGCTAGCTTCTACGAGCAGTACTTC.

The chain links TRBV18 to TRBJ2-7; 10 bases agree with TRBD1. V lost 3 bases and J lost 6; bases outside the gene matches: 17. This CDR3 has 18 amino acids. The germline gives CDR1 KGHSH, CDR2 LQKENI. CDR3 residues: CASSPGALSTGGLLEQYF. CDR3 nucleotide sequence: TGTGCCAGCTCACCCGGGGCCCTCTCGACAGGGGGCCTTCTCGAGCAGTACTTC.

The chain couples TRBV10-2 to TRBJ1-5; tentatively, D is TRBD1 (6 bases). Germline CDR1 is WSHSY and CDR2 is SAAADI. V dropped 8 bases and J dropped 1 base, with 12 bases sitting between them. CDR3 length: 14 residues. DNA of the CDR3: TGCGCCAGCGGGGTCAGGGGAAGCAATCAGCCCCAGCATTTT. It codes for CASGVRGSNQPQHF.

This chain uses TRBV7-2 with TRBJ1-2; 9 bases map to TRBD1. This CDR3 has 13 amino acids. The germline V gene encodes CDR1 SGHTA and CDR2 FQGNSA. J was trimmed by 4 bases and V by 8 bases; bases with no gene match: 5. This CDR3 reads CASHRDRAYGYTF. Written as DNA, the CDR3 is TGTGCCAGCCACCGGGACAGGGCCTATGGCTACACCTTC.

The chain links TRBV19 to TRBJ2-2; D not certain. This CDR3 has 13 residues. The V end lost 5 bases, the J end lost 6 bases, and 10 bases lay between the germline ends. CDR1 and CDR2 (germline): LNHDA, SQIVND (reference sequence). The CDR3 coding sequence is TGTGCCAGTAGTCCCTCTCTGTCCGGGGAGCTGTTTTTT. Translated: CASSPSLSGELFF.

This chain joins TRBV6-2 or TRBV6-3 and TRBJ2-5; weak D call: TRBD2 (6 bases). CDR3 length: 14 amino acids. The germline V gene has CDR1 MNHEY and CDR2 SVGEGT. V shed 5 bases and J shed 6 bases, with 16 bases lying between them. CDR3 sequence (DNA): TGTGCCAGCAGTACCTGGGAGGACAAACAGACCCAGTACTTC. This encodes CASSTWEDKQTQYF.

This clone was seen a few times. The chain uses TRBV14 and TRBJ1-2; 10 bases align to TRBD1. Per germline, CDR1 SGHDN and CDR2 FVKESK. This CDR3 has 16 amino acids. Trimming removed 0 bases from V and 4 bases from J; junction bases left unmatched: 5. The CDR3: CASSQDVGQGVYGYTF. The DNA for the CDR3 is TGTGCCAGCAGCCAAGACGTCGGACAGGGGGTCTATGGCTACACCTTC.

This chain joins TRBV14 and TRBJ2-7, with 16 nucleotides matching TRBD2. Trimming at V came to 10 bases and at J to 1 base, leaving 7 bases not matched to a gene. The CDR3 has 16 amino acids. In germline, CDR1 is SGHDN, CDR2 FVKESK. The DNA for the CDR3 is TGTGCCACCTTGGGACTAGCGGGGGGGCTGTCCTACGAGCAGTACTTC. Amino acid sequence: CATLGLAGGLSYEQYF.

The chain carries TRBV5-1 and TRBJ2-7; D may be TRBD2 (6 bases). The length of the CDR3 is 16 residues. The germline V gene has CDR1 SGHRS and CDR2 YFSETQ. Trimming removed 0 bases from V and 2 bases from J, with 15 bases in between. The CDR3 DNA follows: TGCGCCAGCAGCTTGGCCGTGGGGGGATTTGCCTACGAGCAGTACTTC. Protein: CASSLAVGGFAYEQYF.

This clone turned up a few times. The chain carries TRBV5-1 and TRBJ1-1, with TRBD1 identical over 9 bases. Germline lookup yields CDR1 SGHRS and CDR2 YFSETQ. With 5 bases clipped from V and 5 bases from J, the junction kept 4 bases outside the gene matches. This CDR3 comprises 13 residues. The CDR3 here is CASRPGQGTEAFF. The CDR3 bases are TGCGCCAGCAGACCGGGACAGGGAACTGAAGCTTTCTTT.

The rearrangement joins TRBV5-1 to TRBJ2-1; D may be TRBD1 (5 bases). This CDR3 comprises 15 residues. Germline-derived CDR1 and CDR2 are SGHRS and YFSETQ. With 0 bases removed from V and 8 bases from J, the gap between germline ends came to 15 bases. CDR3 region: CASSLEGLRVDEQFF. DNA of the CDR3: TGCGCCAGCAGCTTGGAGGGGCTAAGGGTCGATGAGCAGTTCTTC.

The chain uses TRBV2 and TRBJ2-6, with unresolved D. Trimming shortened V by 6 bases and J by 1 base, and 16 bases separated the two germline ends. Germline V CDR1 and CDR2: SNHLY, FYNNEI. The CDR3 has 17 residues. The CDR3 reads CASRSSLVLSGANVLTF. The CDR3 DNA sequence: TGTGCCAGCAGAAGCAGCCTAGTATTATCTGGGGCCAACGTCCTGACTTTC.

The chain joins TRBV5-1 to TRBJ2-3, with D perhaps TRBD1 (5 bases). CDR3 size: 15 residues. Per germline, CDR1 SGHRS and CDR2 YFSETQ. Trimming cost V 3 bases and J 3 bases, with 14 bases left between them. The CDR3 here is CASSSTGVLTDTQYF. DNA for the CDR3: TGCGCCAGCAGCTCTACAGGTGTTTTGACAGATACGCAGTATTTT.

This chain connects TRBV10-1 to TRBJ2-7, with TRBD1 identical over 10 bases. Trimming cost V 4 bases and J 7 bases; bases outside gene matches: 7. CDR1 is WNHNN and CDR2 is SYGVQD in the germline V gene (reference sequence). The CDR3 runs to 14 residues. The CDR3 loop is CASSGDRGAEEQYF. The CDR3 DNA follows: TGCGCCAGCAGTGGGGACAGGGGAGCGGAGGAGCAGTACTTC.

The CDR3: CASSERVYGSSYNSPLHF. The CDR3 DNA reads as TGTGCCAGCAGCGAACGAGTGTACGGGAGCTCCTATAATTCACCCCTCCACTTT. The chain couples TRBV9 to TRBJ1-6; no clear D. This CDR3 spans 18 amino acids. Trimming removed 3 bases from V and 0 bases from J, with 16 bases in between. Germline-derived CDR1 and CDR2 are SGDLS and YYNGEE.

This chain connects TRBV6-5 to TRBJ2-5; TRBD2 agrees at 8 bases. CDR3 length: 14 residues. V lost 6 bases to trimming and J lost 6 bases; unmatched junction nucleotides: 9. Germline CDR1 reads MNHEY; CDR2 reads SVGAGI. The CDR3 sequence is CASSSGREGKTQYF. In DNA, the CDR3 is TGTGCCAGCAGCTCAGGACGGGAGGGAAAGACCCAGTACTTC.

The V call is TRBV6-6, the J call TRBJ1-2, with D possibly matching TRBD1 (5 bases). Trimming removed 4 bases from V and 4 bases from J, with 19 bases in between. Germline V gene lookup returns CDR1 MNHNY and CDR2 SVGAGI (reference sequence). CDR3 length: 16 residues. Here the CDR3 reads CASSFTGGEGSYGYTF. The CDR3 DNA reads TGTGCCAGCAGTTTCACGGGAGGGGAGGGGAGCTATGGCTACACCTTC.

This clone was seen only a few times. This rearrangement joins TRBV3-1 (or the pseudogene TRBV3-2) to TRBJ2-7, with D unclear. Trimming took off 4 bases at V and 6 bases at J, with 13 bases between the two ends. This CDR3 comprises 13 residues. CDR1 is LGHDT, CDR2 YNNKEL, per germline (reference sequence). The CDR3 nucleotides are TGTGCCAGCAGCCTAGAAATAGGCGGCGAGCAGTACTTC. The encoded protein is CASSLEIGGEQYF.

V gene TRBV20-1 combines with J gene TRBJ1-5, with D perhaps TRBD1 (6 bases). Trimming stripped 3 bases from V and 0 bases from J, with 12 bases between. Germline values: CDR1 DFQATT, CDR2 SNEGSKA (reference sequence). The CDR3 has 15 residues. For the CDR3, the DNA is TGCAGTGCTAGTGGACAGACCTATAGCAATCAGCCCCAGCATTTT. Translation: CSASGQTYSNQPQHF.

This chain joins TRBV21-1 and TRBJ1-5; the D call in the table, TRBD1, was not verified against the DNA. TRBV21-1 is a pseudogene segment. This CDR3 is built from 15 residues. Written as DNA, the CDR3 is TGTGCCAGCAGCAGGGACAGGGTAACCAATCAGCCCCAGCATTTT. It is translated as CASSRDRVTNQPQHF.

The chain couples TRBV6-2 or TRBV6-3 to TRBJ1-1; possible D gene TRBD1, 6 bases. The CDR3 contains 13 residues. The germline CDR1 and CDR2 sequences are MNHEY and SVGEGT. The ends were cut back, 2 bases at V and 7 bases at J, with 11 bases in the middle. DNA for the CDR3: TGTGCCAGCAGTTACGGGGGGGCGGTTGAAGCTTTCTTT. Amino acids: CASSYGGAVEAFF.

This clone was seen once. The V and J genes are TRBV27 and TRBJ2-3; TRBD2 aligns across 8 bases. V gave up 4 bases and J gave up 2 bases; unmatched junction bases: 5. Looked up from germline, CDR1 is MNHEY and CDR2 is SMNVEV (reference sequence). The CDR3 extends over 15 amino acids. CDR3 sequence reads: CASSYLRGATDTQYF. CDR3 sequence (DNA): TGTGCCAGCAGTTATTTGCGGGGGGCCACAGATACGCAGTATTTT.

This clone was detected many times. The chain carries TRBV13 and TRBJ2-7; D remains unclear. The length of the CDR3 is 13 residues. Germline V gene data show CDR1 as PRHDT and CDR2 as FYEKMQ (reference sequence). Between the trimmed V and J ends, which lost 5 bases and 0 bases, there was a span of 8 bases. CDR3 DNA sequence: TGTGCCAGCAGCCCATGGGCCTCCTACGAGCAGTACTTC. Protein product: CASSPWASYEQYF. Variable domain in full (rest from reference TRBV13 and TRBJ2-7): AAGVIQSPRHLIKEKRETATLKCYPIPRHDTVYWYQQGPGQDPQFLISFYEKMQSDKGSIPDRFSAQQFSDYHSELNMSSLELGDSALYFCASSPWASYEQYFGPGTRLTVT.

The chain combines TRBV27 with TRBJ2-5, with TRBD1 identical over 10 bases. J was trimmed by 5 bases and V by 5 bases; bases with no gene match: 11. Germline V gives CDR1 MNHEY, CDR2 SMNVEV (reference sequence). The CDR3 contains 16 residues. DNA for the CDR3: TGTGCCAGCAGTCGCAATCCAGGACAGGGGGACGAGACCCAGTACTTC. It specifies CASSRNPGQGDETQYF.

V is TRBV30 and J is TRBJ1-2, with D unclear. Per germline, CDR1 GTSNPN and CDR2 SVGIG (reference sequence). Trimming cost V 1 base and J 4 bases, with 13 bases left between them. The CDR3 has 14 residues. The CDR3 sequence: CAWSAGRKGYGYTF. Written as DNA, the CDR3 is TGTGCCTGGAGTGCAGGCCGGAAAGGCTATGGCTACACCTTC.

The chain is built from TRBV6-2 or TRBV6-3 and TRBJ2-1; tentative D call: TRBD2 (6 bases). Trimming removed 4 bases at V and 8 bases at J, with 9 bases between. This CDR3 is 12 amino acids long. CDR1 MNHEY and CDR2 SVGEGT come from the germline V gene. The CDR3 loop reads CASSSWRDEQFF. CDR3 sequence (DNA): TGTGCCAGCAGTTCATGGAGGGATGAGCAGTTCTTC.